These 12 T cell receptor beta chains were all obtained from the same sample, sequenced in a study of technical replicates of blood from a few donors. The method was immunoSEQ multiplex PCR; TCRdb's version includes in-frame clones alone and lacks a portion of them. Among tens of thousands of clones listed, about 93% were seen once. Sample: T cells isolated from PBMCs. The receptors here all came from a human donor in good health.

The V call is TRBV25-1, the J call TRBJ2-3; maybe TRBD1 (6 bases). The CDR3 contains 15 residues. V gave up 5 bases and J gave up 0 bases, with 12 bases separating them. Germline-derived CDR1 and CDR2 are MGHDK and SYGVNS. CDR3 coding DNA: TGTGCCAGCAGTCCTACGGGACATAGCACAGATACGCAGTATTTT. This sequence encodes CASSPTGHSTDTQYF.

The chain uses TRBV7-9 and TRBJ2-6; D uncertain. The CDR3 runs to 15 residues. Germline V gives CDR1 SEHNR, CDR2 FQNEAQ (reference sequence). The V end lost 8 bases, the J end lost 4 bases, and 15 bases lay between the germline ends. The CDR3 nucleotides are TGTGCCAGCCCGATCCATAGCACCGGGGCCAACGTCCTGACTTTC. Amino acids: CASPIHSTGANVLTF.

This chain links TRBV18 with TRBJ1-2; the D gene is possibly TRBD1 (5 bases). Trimming took 3 bases from V and 0 from J, leaving 14 bases between them. Looked up from germline, CDR1 is KGHSH and CDR2 is LQKENI. This CDR3 spans 16 amino acids. CDR3 in DNA: TGTGCCAGCTCACCGGCCAGGGTACTTACTAACTATGGCTACACCTTC. Residues: CASSPARVLTNYGYTF.

This chain connects TRBV21-1 to TRBJ2-1; the DNA was not used to check the table's D call, TRBD1. TRBV21-1 is a recognized pseudogene. The length of the CDR3 is 18 residues. CDR3: CASSKATGFAYCLNEQFF. The DNA for the CDR3 is TGTGCCAGCAGCAAGGCGACAGGTTTCGCGTATTGTTTGAATGAGCAGTTCTTC.

The chain couples TRBV4-1 to TRBJ1-2; D perhaps matches TRBD1 (6 bases). CDR1 is MGHRA and CDR2 is YSYEKL in the germline V gene. This CDR3 has 14 amino acids. Trimming left V 5 bases short and J 7 bases short, with 17 bases between. DNA for the CDR3: TGCGCCAGCAGCGACGCGAAACAGGGTCCTGGCTACACCTTC. Residues: CASSDAKQGPGYTF.

The genes are TRBV18 and TRBJ1-1; 9 bases map to TRBD1. Germline CDR1 is KGHSH and CDR2 is LQKENI. CDR3 size: 14 residues. V lost 3 bases to trimming and J lost 4 bases; unmatched junction nucleotides: 3. Here the CDR3 reads CASSPTGGITEAFF. As DNA, the CDR3 is TGTGCCAGCTCACCCACAGGGGGCATCACTGAAGCTTTCTTT.

The rearrangement links TRBV2 to TRBJ2-5, with TRBD2 identical over 9 bases. V shed 0 bases, J shed 1 base, and the junction held 6 bases outside the gene matches. The CDR3 is 17 residues long. Germline V gene lookup returns CDR1 SNHLY and CDR2 FYNNEI. In DNA form, the CDR3 reads TGTGCCAGCAGTGAAGCGAGGGTACTAGCGGGCCAAGAGACCCAGTACTTC. It is translated as CASSEARVLAGQETQYF.

J is TRBJ2-1 and V is TRBV10-3; weak D call: TRBD1 (5 bases). CDR3 length: 16 residues. Trimming took off 5 bases at V and 4 bases at J, with 18 bases between the two ends. Germline V CDR1 and CDR2: ENHRY, SYGVKD. The CDR3 spells CAISQDRQRRYNEQFF. Here the CDR3 DNA reads TGTGCCATCAGTCAAGATCGACAGCGACGGTACAATGAGCAGTTCTTC.

The V call is TRBV4-1, the J call TRBJ2-7; D uncertain. Per the germline V gene, CDR1 is MGHRA and CDR2 is YSYEKL. This CDR3 contains 13 residues. The V and J ends lost 0 bases and 6 bases respectively, with 9 bases between them. The CDR3 DNA reads TGCGCCAGCAGCCAAGATATAAATATCGAGCAGTACTTC. Amino acids: CASSQDINIEQYF.

This rearrangement joins TRBV19 to TRBJ1-4; 7 positions agree with TRBD1. The CDR3 sequence is 14 residues long. The germline gives CDR1 LNHDA, CDR2 SQIVND (reference sequence). With 10 bases clipped from V and 7 bases from J, the junction kept 12 bases outside the gene matches. DNA for the CDR3: TGTGCCACCAAATACAGGGGAAGGGGTGAAAAACTGTTTTTT. Translation gives CATKYRGRGEKLFF.

This chain joins TRBV6-5 and TRBJ1-1; D might be TRBD1 (5 bases). Germline V gives CDR1 MNHEY, CDR2 SVGAGI. The CDR3 is 11 residues long. V lost 11 bases, J lost 4 bases, and 11 bases lay in between. The CDR3 DNA follows: TGTGCCGCCGGCGGGGGCACTGAAGCTTTCTTT. This sequence encodes CAAGGGTEAFF.

This chain joins TRBV6-6 and TRBJ1-1, with 7 bases identical to TRBD1. The CDR3 consists of 13 residues. Unmatched junction bases numbered 12, after V lost 6 bases and J lost 11 bases. Per germline, CDR1 MNHNY and CDR2 SVGAGI (reference sequence). This chain's CDR3 is CASSRGQDLRAFF. The CDR3 nucleotides are TGTGCCAGCAGCCGAGGACAGGATTTAAGGGCTTTCTTT.